This T cell receptor (beta chain) is from a study of T cells after yellow fever vaccination. TCRdb reprocessed the 5' RACE reads with MiXCR, giving one entry per CDR3 protein. The table records around 300,000 distinct CDR3 sequences, roughly 4.3% of them present only once. The sample was PBMCs, taken 5 days after the yellow fever booster vaccination. This sequence was found in a man younger than 35 who received the YFV17D yellow fever vaccine.

The CDR3 DNA sequence: TGTGCCAGCAGTGAAAGTGGGCAGGGGGGCTACACCTTC. It specifies CASSESGQGGYTF. This chain joins TRBV2 and TRBJ1-2; possibly TRBD1 for D (6 bases). The V gene lost 2 bases and the J gene lost 8 bases, with 12 bases spanning the gap. Germline V gene sequence: CDR1 SNHLY, CDR2 FYNNEI. CDR3 length equals 13 residues. Drawing the rest from reference TRBV2 and TRBJ1-2, the complete variable domain is EPEVTQTPSHQVTQMGQEVILRCVPISNHLYFYWYRQILGQKVEFLVSFYNNEISEKSEIFDDQFSVERPDGSNFTLKIRSTKLEDSAMYFCASSESGQGGYTFGSGTRLTVV.